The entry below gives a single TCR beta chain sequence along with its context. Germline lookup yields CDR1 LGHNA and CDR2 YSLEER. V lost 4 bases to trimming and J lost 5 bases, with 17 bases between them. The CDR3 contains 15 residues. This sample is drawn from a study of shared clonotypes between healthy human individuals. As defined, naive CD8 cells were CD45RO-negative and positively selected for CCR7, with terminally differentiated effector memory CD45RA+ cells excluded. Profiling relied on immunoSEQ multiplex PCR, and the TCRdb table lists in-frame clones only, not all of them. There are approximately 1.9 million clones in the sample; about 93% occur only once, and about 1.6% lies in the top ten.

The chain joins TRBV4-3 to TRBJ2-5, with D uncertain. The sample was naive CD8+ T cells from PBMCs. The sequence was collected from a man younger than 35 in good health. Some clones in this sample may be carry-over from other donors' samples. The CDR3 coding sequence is TGCGCCAGCAGCCCAACCCTAATGACGGGTGAGACCCAGTACTTC. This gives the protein CASSPTLMTGETQYF.